This is a list of T cell receptor beta chains from one sample in a study of blood T cell repertoires in COVID-19. The table came from immunoSEQ multiplex PCR; TCRdb's copy has only in-frame clones and leaves some out. The sample has about 270,000 clones; less than 90% are singletons. The sequencing input was peripheral blood. These receptors originate from a woman in her 70s with COVID-19, enrolled during active disease. Each CDR3 is given with its conserved first and last residue. The D gene is left open where the match is weak.

j_gene,len,d_gene,v_gene,CDR3aa,CDR3nt
TRBJ1-3,14,.,TRBV28,CASSSAGSRNTIYF,TGTGCCAGCAGTTCCGCAGGGTCCAGAAACACCATATATTTT
TRBJ1-1,14,.,TRBV3-1/TRBV3-2,CASSPDGGRTEAFF,TGTGCCAGCAGCCCCGACGGAGGGAGAACTGAAGCTTTCTTT
TRBJ2-1,18,.,TRBV21-1,CASSKEKLGRGADNEQFF,TGTGCCAGCAGCAAAGAAAAACTGGGGCGGGGGGCGGACAATGAGCAGTTCTTC
TRBJ1-1,13,.,TRBV27,CASSLTGYTEAFF,TGTGCCAGCAGTTTAACAGGGTACACTGAAGCTTTCTTT
TRBJ1-2,17,.,TRBV3-1/TRBV3-2,CASSQDYGQGMGYGYTF,TGTGCCAGCAGCCAAGATTATGGGCAGGGCATGGGCTATGGCTACACCTTC
TRBJ2-7,14,.,TRBV7-9,CASSHRVLDDEQYF,TGTGCCAGCAGCCACCGGGTCCTCGATGACGAGCAGTACTTC
TRBJ1-2,18,TRBD1,TRBV3-1/TRBV3-2,CASSQGMGTGGVNYGYTF,TGTGCCAGCAGCCAAGGGATGGGAACAGGGGGCGTGAACTATGGCTACACCTTC
TRBJ2-1,19,TRBD2,TRBV11-3,CASSLGLGPSGGVYNEQFF,TGTGCCAGCAGCTTAGGATTAGGACCCAGCGGGGGGGTATACAATGAGCAGTTCTTC
TRBJ1-1,15,.,TRBV5-6,CASSSVGSWNTEAFF,TGTGCCAGCAGCTCGGTGGGCAGTTGGAACACTGAAGCTTTCTTT
TRBJ1-2,14,TRBD1,TRBV7-2,CASSLGGQGLGYTF,TGTGCCAGCAGCTTGGGGGGACAGGGTCTAGGCTACACCTTC
TRBJ1-1,16,.,TRBV7-3,CASSLTRDKGVTEAFF,TGTGCCAGCAGCTTAACCCGGGACAAGGGGGTCACTGAAGCTTTCTTT
TRBJ1-5,13,.,TRBV12-3/TRBV12-4,CASSFPGNQPQHF,TGTGCCAGCAGTTTTCCAGGAAATCAGCCCCAGCATTTT
TRBJ2-3,13,.,TRBV24-1,CATSDPSTDTQYF,TGTGCCACCAGTGATCCCTCCACAGATACGCAGTATTTT
TRBJ2-5,15,TRBD2,TRBV7-9,CASSPRTRMRETQYF,TGTGCCAGCAGCCCCCGGACTAGGATGAGGGAGACCCAGTACTTC
TRBJ1-2,14,.,TRBV4-1,CASSQDIGDYGYTF,TGCGCCAGCAGCCAAGATATCGGTGACTATGGCTACACCTTC
TRBJ1-2,14,TRBD1,TRBV18,CASSPGQGAWGYTF,TGTGCCAGCTCACCAGGGCAGGGGGCCTGGGGCTACACCTTC